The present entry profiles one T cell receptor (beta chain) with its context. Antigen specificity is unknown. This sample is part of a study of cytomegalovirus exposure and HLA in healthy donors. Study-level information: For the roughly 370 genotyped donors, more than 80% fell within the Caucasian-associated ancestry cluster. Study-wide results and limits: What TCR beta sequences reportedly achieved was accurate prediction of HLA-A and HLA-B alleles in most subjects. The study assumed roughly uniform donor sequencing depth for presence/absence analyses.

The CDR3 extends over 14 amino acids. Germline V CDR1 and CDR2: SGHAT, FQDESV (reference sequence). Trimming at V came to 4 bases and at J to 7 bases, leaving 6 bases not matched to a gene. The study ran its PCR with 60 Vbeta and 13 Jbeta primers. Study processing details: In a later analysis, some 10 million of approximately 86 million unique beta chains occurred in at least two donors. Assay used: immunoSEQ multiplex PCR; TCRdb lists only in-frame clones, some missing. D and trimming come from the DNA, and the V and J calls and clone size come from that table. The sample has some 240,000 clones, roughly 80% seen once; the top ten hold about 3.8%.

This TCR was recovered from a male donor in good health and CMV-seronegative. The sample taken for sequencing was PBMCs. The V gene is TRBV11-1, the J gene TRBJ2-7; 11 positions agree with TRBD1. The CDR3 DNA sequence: TGTGCCAGCAGCTACGGACAGGGGGCGCTTGAGCAGTACTTC. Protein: CASSYGQGALEQYF.